Listed here are 22 T cell receptor beta chains from one sample, sequenced in a study of beta chain features in type 1 diabetes. For these receptors, no antigen is known. Expressed TCRB transcripts were sequenced, since all the RNA that had been isolated was reverse transcribed. Profiling relied on immunoSEQ multiplex PCR, and the TCRdb table lists in-frame clones only, not all of them. This sample yields under 400,000 clones, of which 10% to 15% are seen a single time; about 0.01% belongs to the top ten. Study-wide results and limits: Type 1 diabetes patients had moderately but significantly shorter TCRB CDR3s in all four CD4+ subsets.

Sequenced material: naive CD4+ T cells from blood. The receptors come from a woman under 30 with type 1 diabetes.

This clone was observed a few times. CDR3 protein: CASSLDWQSAYEQYF. The CDR3 bases are TGCGCCAGCAGCTTGGATTGGCAGTCCGCCTACGAGCAGTACTTC. The chain couples TRBV5-1 to TRBJ2-7; D gene uncertain. Trimming left V 0 bases short and J 2 bases short, with 12 bases between. The CDR3 sequence is 15 residues long. The germline V gene encodes CDR1 SGHRS and CDR2 YFSETQ.

This chain uses TRBV7-2 with TRBJ2-4, with D possibly matching TRBD1 (5 bases). Germline loops: CDR1 SGHTA, CDR2 FQGNSA. The CDR3 consists of 13 residues. V was cut by 4 bases and J by 7 bases, with 11 bases left in between. CDR3 coding DNA: TGTGCCAGCAGCTACCCGACAGCCAACATTCAGTACTTC. It yields the protein CASSYPTANIQYF.

The chain is built from TRBV9 and TRBJ2-5, with 8 bases fitting TRBD1. Germline loops: CDR1 SGDLS, CDR2 YYNGEE. This CDR3 comprises 13 residues. With 1 base clipped from V and 4 bases from J, the junction kept 0 bases outside the gene matches. The CDR3 nucleotides are TGTGCCAGCAGCGTACAGGGGGCAGAGACCCAGTACTTC. It encodes CASSVQGAETQYF.

The chain is built from TRBV28 and TRBJ2-3; no clear D gene. This CDR3 contains 14 residues. V gave up 7 bases and J gave up 2 bases, with 13 bases separating them. Germline CDR1 MDHEN, CDR2 SYDVKM. The CDR3: CASTPGWLTDTQYF. As DNA, the CDR3 is TGTGCCAGCACCCCGGGTTGGCTCACAGATACGCAGTATTTT.

J is TRBJ2-2 and V is TRBV9; 10 bases line up with TRBD2. The CDR3 sequence is 15 residues long. CDR1 and CDR2 (germline): SGDLS, YYNGEE. V dropped 4 bases and J dropped 4; count of bases not matched to a gene: 4. The DNA for the CDR3 is TGTGCCAGCAGCCCACAGCGGGGGGGCACCGGGGAGCTGTTTTTT. Its translation: CASSPQRGGTGELFF.

The chain is built from TRBV5-6 and TRBJ2-6; 7 bases agree with TRBD1. The CDR3 consists of 17 residues. Germline values: CDR1 SGHDT, CDR2 YYEEEE. The junction had 7 bases not matched to a gene; V was cut back by 4 bases and J by 0 bases. The CDR3 DNA reads as TGTGCCAGCAGCCGTCGAGGGGGCCTCTCTGGGGCCAACGTCCTGACTTTC. Amino acids: CASSRRGGLSGANVLTF.

This clone was counted a few times. This chain links TRBV30 with TRBJ1-4; D possibly corresponds to TRBD1 (5 bases). This CDR3 is 14 amino acids long. Trimming took off 4 bases at V and 7 bases at J, with 16 bases between the two ends. Per the germline V gene, CDR1 is GTSNPN and CDR2 is SVGIG (reference sequence). CDR3 in DNA: TGTGCCTGGAAAATGTCAGGGCACAGTGAAAAACTGTTTTTT. It codes for CAWKMSGHSEKLFF.

The CDR3 coding sequence is TGTGCCAGCAGCTTAGTCCCAAACACTGAAGCTTTCTTT. Its protein is CASSLVPNTEAFF. This rearrangement joins TRBV11-3 to TRBJ1-1; no definite D call. Trimming took 1 base from V and 2 from J, leaving 5 bases between them. There are 13 residues in the CDR3. Germline V CDR1 and CDR2: SGHNT, YENEEA.

The table lists this clone with a few counts. The genes are TRBV20-1 and TRBJ2-7; D not resolved. CDR1 and CDR2 (germline): DFQATT, SNEGSKA (reference sequence). This CDR3 is built from 11 residues. V lost 4 bases and J lost 7, with 11 bases in between. Here the CDR3 DNA reads TGCAGTGCTACCCCAGGCCGGGAGCAGTACTTC. Its translation: CSATPGREQYF.

This clone was detected a few times. The rearrangement uses TRBV7-8 and TRBJ2-1; 11 bases align to TRBD2. This CDR3 spans 16 amino acids. Germline loops: CDR1 SGHVS, CDR2 FQNEAQ. Trimming removed 5 bases from V and 8 bases from J; junction bases left unmatched: 11. DNA for the CDR3: TGTGCCAGCAGCACACGGACTAGCGGGCCTGTGTATGAGCAGTTCTTC. Translated: CASSTRTSGPVYEQFF.

This clone was observed a few times. V gene TRBV30 combines with J gene TRBJ2-1, with D possibly being TRBD2 (6 bases). Trimming cost V 5 bases and J 6 bases, with 17 bases left between them. This CDR3 has 14 residues. In germline, CDR1 is GTSNPN, CDR2 SVGIG (reference sequence). CDR3 residues: CAWDPGLGFNEQFF. CDR3 sequence (DNA): TGTGCCTGGGATCCGGGACTGGGATTCAATGAGCAGTTCTTC.

This clone showed up just a few times. The genes are TRBV4-1 and TRBJ1-2, with D maybe TRBD1 (6 bases). Germline V gene sequence: CDR1 MGHRA, CDR2 YSYEKL. V lost 3 bases and J 2 bases, leaving 10 bases between the germline ends. The CDR3 extends over 14 amino acids. CDR3 protein: CASSHGTGNYGYTF. CDR3 nucleotide sequence: TGCGCCAGCAGCCACGGTACAGGGAACTATGGCTACACCTTC.

The V call is TRBV9, the J call TRBJ1-5; D remains unclear. Trimming cost V 0 bases and J 4 bases, with 8 bases left between them. The CDR3 length is 14 residues. Germline V gives CDR1 SGDLS, CDR2 YYNGEE. CDR3 in DNA: TGTGCCAGCAGCGTAGAGGCGGAAAATCAGCCCCAGCATTTT. It specifies CASSVEAENQPQHF.

The chain has TRBV30 and TRBJ2-7; a possible D gene is TRBD1 (5 bases). This CDR3 has 11 amino acids. Germline V CDR1 and CDR2: GTSNPN, SVGIG (reference sequence). Trimming cost V 0 bases and J 10 bases, with 10 bases left between them. The CDR3 loop is CAWSVPTAQYF. The DNA of the CDR3 is TGTGCCTGGAGTGTACCGACAGCTCAGTACTTC.

This clone came up a few times. The chain is built from TRBV5-1 and TRBJ2-7; 7 nucleotides match TRBD2. The V and J ends lost 1 base and 0 bases, in that order; junction bases with no gene match: 4. The CDR3 is 15 amino acids. Germline V gene lookup returns CDR1 SGHRS and CDR2 YFSETQ. CDR3 sequence (DNA): TGCGCCAGCAGCTTGTGGGCTAGCGGCTCCTACGAGCAGTACTTC. As protein: CASSLWASGSYEQYF. The full variable domain, its missing parts supplied by reference TRBV5-1 and TRBJ2-7, is KAGVTQTPRYLIKTRGQQVTLSCSPISGHRSVSWYQQTPGQGLQFLFEYFSETQRNKGNFPGRFSGRQFSNSRSEMNVSTLELGDSALYLCASSLWASGSYEQYFGPGTRLTVT.

This rearrangement joins TRBV4-1 to TRBJ2-1; TRBD2 agrees at 13 bases. This CDR3 is 18 amino acids long. Germline lookup yields CDR1 MGHRA and CDR2 YSYEKL. Trimming took 0 bases from V and 7 from J; bases not matched to a gene: 9. The CDR3 nucleotides read TGCGCCAGCAGCCAAGATCAACTAGCGGGAGGGCCGCGAAATGAGCAGTTCTTC. It is translated as CASSQDQLAGGPRNEQFF.

This clone was seen only a few times. The chain links TRBV10-3 to TRBJ1-3; weak D call: TRBD1 (5 bases). The V and J ends lost 5 bases and 1 base respectively, with 12 bases between them. The CDR3 covers 15 residues. Germline values: CDR1 ENHRY, CDR2 SYGVKD. CDR3 residues: CAISRGTVSGNTIYF. The CDR3 nucleotides are TGTGCCATCAGTCGCGGGACGGTATCTGGAAACACCATATATTTT.

This clone was observed a handful of times. The V gene is TRBV18, the J gene TRBJ2-7; TRBD1 agrees at 7 bases. Looked up from germline, CDR1 is KGHSH and CDR2 is LQKENI. With 3 bases clipped from V and 1 base from J, the junction kept 6 bases outside the gene matches. The CDR3 length is 15 residues. CDR3 nucleotides: TGTGCCAGCTCACCCGGGACAGCAGCGTCCTACGAGCAGTACTTC. Translated, it gives CASSPGTAASYEQYF.

The chain combines TRBV11-2 with TRBJ2-7; 8 bases align to TRBD1. Germline lookup yields CDR1 SGHAT and CDR2 FQNNGV. The J segment lost 12 bases and the V segment lost 4 bases, leaving 5 bases of the junction unmatched. The CDR3 is made up of 11 amino acids. The CDR3 region is CASSWAGTGYF. The CDR3 DNA sequence: TGTGCCAGCAGCTGGGCCGGGACAGGGTACTTC.

V and J are TRBV29-1 and TRBJ2-2; D uncertain. The CDR3 has 12 amino acids. Trimming left V 4 bases short and J 4 bases short, with 7 bases between. In germline, CDR1 is SQVTM, CDR2 ANQGSEA. This CDR3 is CSVVPSTGELFF. Written as DNA, the CDR3 is TGCAGCGTTGTACCGAGCACCGGGGAGCTGTTTTTT.

The chain uses TRBV11-3 and TRBJ2-3, with a tentative D call TRBD2 (6 bases). Trimming took 3 bases from V and 0 from J, leaving 10 bases between them. Germline CDR1 reads SGHNT; CDR2 reads YENEEA. The CDR3 has 15 residues. Here the CDR3 DNA reads TGTGCCAGCAGCTTGGGCGGGACCAGCACAGATACGCAGTATTTT. Amino acid sequence: CASSLGGTSTDTQYF.

In its sample, this clone was seen a few times. The chain carries TRBV28 and TRBJ1-5, with a weak D call TRBD1 (6 bases). CDR3 size: 15 residues. The V gene lost 3 bases and the J gene lost 7 bases, with 16 bases spanning the gap. Germline lookup yields CDR1 MDHEN and CDR2 SYDVKM. The CDR3 nucleotides are TGTGCCAGCAGTTTCCGCAGGGGTTGGAGACAGCCCCAGCATTTT. Translating it yields CASSFRRGWRQPQHF.